This TCR beta chain was sequenced in a study of OX40 agonist ivuxolimab in advanced cancers. Turning to the study itself: Patients undergoing dose escalation presented with hepatocellular carcinoma, melanoma, renal cell or head and neck cancer.

Any history of autoimmune disease or systemic immunosuppression disqualified patients. Between the trimmed V and J ends, which lost 3 bases and 3 bases, there was a span of 10 bases. Looked up from germline, CDR1 is SGDLS and CDR2 is YYNGEE. The CDR3 runs to 14 residues. This clone was recorded a few times. TCRdb's table, derived via immunoSEQ multiplex PCR, lists solely in-frame clones and lacks some. Of some 90,000 clones listed, 92% are singletons. Here the sequenced sample was CD4+ or CD8+ T cells sorted from blood, taken in a trial of the OX40 agonist ivuxolimab. This clonotype was obtained from an adult with an advanced solid tumor such as melanoma, head and neck, liver or kidney cancer. V gene TRBV9 combines with J gene TRBJ2-1; D may be TRBD1 (5 bases). The CDR3: CASSAPDNYNEQFF. CDR3 DNA sequence: TGTGCCAGCAGCGCCCCGGACAACTACAATGAGCAGTTCTTC. Looking up the rest from reference TRBV9 and TRBJ2-1 gives the full variable domain: DSGVTQTPKHLITATGQRVTLRCSPRSGDLSVYWYQQSLDQGLQFLIQYYNGEERAKGNILERFSAQQFPDLHSELNLSSLELGDSALYFCASSAPDNYNEQFFGPGTRLTVL.